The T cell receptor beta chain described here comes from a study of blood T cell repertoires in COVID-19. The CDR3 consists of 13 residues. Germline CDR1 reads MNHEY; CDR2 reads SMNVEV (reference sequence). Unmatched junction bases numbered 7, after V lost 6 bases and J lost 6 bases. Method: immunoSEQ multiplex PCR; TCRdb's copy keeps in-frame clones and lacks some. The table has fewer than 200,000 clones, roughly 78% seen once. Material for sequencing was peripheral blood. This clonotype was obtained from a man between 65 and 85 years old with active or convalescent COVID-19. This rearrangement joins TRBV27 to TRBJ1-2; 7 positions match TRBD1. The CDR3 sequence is CASRATGLHGYTF. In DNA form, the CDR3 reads TGTGCCAGCAGGGCGACAGGGTTGCATGGCTACACCTTC.